Listed here are 22 T cell receptor beta chains from one sample, sequenced in a study of T cell repertoires in cytomegalovirus infection (dated by TCRdb to 2018 to 2020). Sequencing used an Illumina HiSeq 1500. TCRdb's own reprocessing of the public reads used fastp at Q25 and MiXCR and kept productive beta chains. Entries are consolidated by CDR3 protein sequence, retaining the most common genes and DNA. This sample holds around 430,000 distinct CDR3 sequences; under 55% were observed only once. The ten largest clones take up roughly two fifths of the sample. Their specific antigens are unknown. In light of the paper, this sample's treatment or condition label describes: in vitro stimulation with specific CMV peptide epitopes to enrich CMV-specific T cells. This specimen consisted of cultured PBMCs, obtained from culture after CMV antigen stimulation. The receptors shown here come from a human donor in good health (CMV status not recorded). Some clones in this sample may be carry-over from other donors' samples.

This clonotype was seen a handful of times. V and J are TRBV19 and TRBJ2-7; perhaps TRBD1 as D (5 bases). V lost 3 bases and J lost 0, with 9 bases in between. The CDR3 runs to 14 residues. Per germline, CDR1 LNHDA and CDR2 SQIVND (reference sequence). CDR3 protein: CASSILDNSYEQYF. CDR3 sequence (DNA): TGTGCCAGTAGTATCTTGGACAACTCCTACGAGCAGTACTTC.

The CDR3 region has the DNA TGCGCCAGCAGCCAAGGGGACAACCGGGGGGCCAACGTCCTGACTTTC. Translating it yields CASSQGDNRGANVLTF. The chain employs TRBV4-3 and TRBJ2-6; possible D gene TRBD1, 6 bases. Germline V gene sequence: CDR1 LGHNA, CDR2 YSLEER. CDR3 size: 16 residues. The V and J ends lost 1 base and 4 bases respectively, with 11 bases between them.

This clonotype was seen more than once but under ten times. The chain is built from TRBV7-6 and TRBJ2-3, with TRBD2 matching over 12 bases. The V gene's germline CDR1 is SGHVS and CDR2 FNYEAQ. The CDR3 sequence is 16 residues long. The ends lost 2 bases at V and 5 bases at J; junction bases unmatched: 5. This CDR3 is CASSLRPSGRVDTQYF. CDR3 DNA sequence: TGTGCCAGCAGCTTACGCCCTAGCGGGAGGGTAGATACGCAGTATTTT. Full variable domain (missing parts from reference TRBV7-6 and TRBJ2-3): GAGVSQSPRYKVTKRGQDVALRCDPISGHVSLYWYRQALGQGPEFLTYFNYEAQQDKSGLPNDRFSAERPEGSISTLTIQRTEQRDSAMYRCASSLRPSGRVDTQYFGPGTRLTVL.

The chain combines TRBV4-3 with TRBJ2-3; D is unclear. The CDR3 loop spans 15 amino acids. V lost 1 base and J 4 bases, leaving 12 bases between the germline ends. In germline, CDR1 is LGHNA, CDR2 YSLEER. The DNA of the CDR3 is TGCGCCAGCAGCCAAGTCCCCGGTTTCGCAGATACGCAGTATTTT. This codes for CASSQVPGFADTQYF.

The V call is TRBV4-2, the J call TRBJ2-7, with 9 nucleotides matching TRBD1. Germline-derived CDR1 and CDR2 are LGHNA and YNFKEQ. The CDR3 covers 15 residues. The J segment lost 4 bases and the V segment lost 3 bases, leaving 7 bases of the junction unmatched. The CDR3 coding sequence is TGTGCCAGCAGCCACCAGCGACAGGGGGGATACGAGCAGTACTTC. It is translated as CASSHQRQGGYEQYF.

The V call is TRBV7-6, the J call TRBJ2-5; D is uncertain. Trimming stripped 8 bases from V and 5 bases from J, with 18 bases between. Germline V CDR1 and CDR2: SGHVS, FNYEAQ. The CDR3 loop spans 14 amino acids. Here the CDR3 reads CASSGHEALETQYF. For the CDR3, the DNA is TGTGCCAGCTCGGGTCATGAGGCATTGGAGACCCAGTACTTC.

This clonotype was seen a handful of times. V usage is TRBV6-1 and J usage is TRBJ2-1; 8 bases are shared with TRBD2. The CDR3 is made up of 16 amino acids. Per the germline V gene, CDR1 is MNHNS and CDR2 is SASEGT. Trimming at V came to 7 bases and at J to 2 bases, leaving 10 bases not matched to a gene. CDR3 residues: CASTTLPGGPYNEQFF. The CDR3 DNA sequence: TGTGCCAGCACCACACTTCCGGGAGGGCCCTACAATGAGCAGTTCTTC.

This chain uses TRBV28 with TRBJ2-3, with D hard to call. This CDR3 has 12 amino acids. V gave up 6 bases and J gave up 2 bases, with 6 bases separating them. Germline CDR1 is MDHEN and CDR2 is SYDVKM. This CDR3 is CASRLATDTQYF. The CDR3 nucleotides read TGTGCCAGCAGACTCGCCACAGATACGCAGTATTTT.

The gene calls are TRBV11-3 and TRBJ2-3; 10 nucleotides match TRBD1. Germline CDR1 and CDR2: SGHNT and YENEEA. V shed 3 bases and J 6 bases; nucleotides not matched to a gene: 9. The CDR3 is made up of 16 amino acids. CDR3: CASSFGLRGQGDTQYF. The CDR3 DNA sequence: TGTGCCAGCAGCTTCGGGCTGAGGGGACAGGGGGATACGCAGTATTTT. The full variable domain, rest sourced from reference TRBV11-3 and TRBJ2-3, is EAGVVQSPRYKIIEKKQPVAFWCNPISGHNTLYWYLQNLGQGPELLIRYENEEAVDDSQLPKDRFSAERLKGVDSTLKIQPAELGDSAVYLCASSFGLRGQGDTQYFGPGTRLTVL.

The V call is TRBV4-1, the J call TRBJ2-1, with D possibly being TRBD1 (6 bases). V lost 0 bases, J lost 9 bases, and 15 bases lay in between. The germline CDR1 and CDR2 sequences are MGHRA and YSYEKL. CDR3 length equals 15 residues. The CDR3 spells CASSQDRYTGTEQFF. The CDR3 region has the DNA TGCGCCAGCAGCCAAGATCGATATACAGGGACTGAGCAGTTCTTC.

This rearrangement joins TRBV28 to TRBJ1-2, with a possible D match to TRBD1 (5 bases). V was cut by 5 bases and J by 7 bases, with 20 bases left in between. CDR3 length equals 15 residues. Germline V CDR1 and CDR2: MDHEN, SYDVKM. CDR3 nucleotides: TGTGCCAGCAGTCTAGGGACGGTGAGGGGAGGTGGCTACACCTTC. Residues: CASSLGTVRGGGYTF.

The chain combines TRBV7-2 with TRBJ1-2; 8 positions agree with TRBD1. The CDR3 spans 14 residues. Losses at the gene ends were 1 base for V and 6 bases for J; bases not matched to a gene: 4. Germline values: CDR1 SGHTA, CDR2 FQGNSA. The CDR3 bases are TGTGCCAGCAGCTTAGGCCTCAGGGGGCATGGCTACACCTTC. Translated: CASSLGLRGHGYTF.

This rearrangement joins TRBV20-1 to TRBJ2-7, with D perhaps matching TRBD1 or TRBD2 (7 bases each). This CDR3 contains 15 residues. V gave up 6 bases and J gave up 8 bases, with 26 bases separating them. Per the germline V gene, CDR1 is DFQATT and CDR2 is SNEGSKA (reference sequence). CDR3 amino acids: CSAPGGGTAPTKQYF. The CDR3 DNA follows: TGCAGTGCCCCAGGGGGGGGGACAGCACCTACGAAGCAGTACTTC.

The CDR3 sequence: CASSEQGIPSGNTIYF. Here the CDR3 DNA reads TGTGCCAGCAGTGAACAGGGTATCCCCTCTGGAAACACCATATATTTT. The chain links TRBV2 to TRBJ1-3; weak D call: TRBD1 (5 bases). Trimming took off 2 bases at V and 0 bases at J, with 11 bases between the two ends. The CDR3 sequence is 16 residues long. Germline CDR1 and CDR2: SNHLY and FYNNEI.

V gene TRBV20-1 combines with J gene TRBJ2-5; a weak D match, TRBD1 (5 bases). This CDR3 contains 13 residues. The V gene lost 5 bases and the J gene lost 2 bases, with 12 bases spanning the gap. Per germline, CDR1 DFQATT and CDR2 SNEGSKA (reference sequence). CDR3 loop: CSAWTYGQETQYF. The CDR3 DNA is TGCAGTGCTTGGACATACGGACAAGAGACCCAGTACTTC.

This chain uses TRBV12-3 or TRBV12-4 with TRBJ1-6; D ambiguous. CDR3 length: 12 residues. V shed 7 bases and J shed 6 bases, with 7 bases lying between them. The DNA for the CDR3 is TGTGCCAGCAACTTGTCTAATTCACCCCTCCACTTT. Its protein is CASNLSNSPLHF.

The rearrangement joins TRBV20-1 to TRBJ1-1, with D unclear. The V gene's germline CDR1 is DFQATT and CDR2 SNEGSKA (reference sequence). With 4 bases removed from V and 1 base from J, the gap between germline ends came to 10 bases. The CDR3 runs to 13 residues. CDR3 sequence reads: CSANGLANTEAFF. The CDR3 nucleotides are TGCAGTGCTAATGGGTTGGCGAACACTGAAGCTTTCTTT.

This clonotype was observed a single time. The gene calls are TRBV20-1 and TRBJ1-2, with no clear D. Germline CDR1 is DFQATT and CDR2 is SNEGSKA (reference sequence). The ends were cut back, 0 bases at V and 4 bases at J, with 12 bases in the middle. This CDR3 is 14 amino acids long. The CDR3, as DNA: TGCAGTGCTAGAGATCGAGGATTAGGCTATGGCTACACCTTC. Translating it yields CSARDRGLGYGYTF.

This chain's CDR3 is CASSPGAGPDTQYF. CDR3 nucleotides: TGTGCCAGCAGCCCTGGGGCAGGGCCGGATACGCAGTATTTT. The chain uses TRBV5-5 and TRBJ2-3; D possibly corresponds to TRBD1 (5 bases). This CDR3 spans 14 amino acids. The V gene's germline CDR1 is SGHKS and CDR2 YYEKEE (reference sequence). V lost 4 bases to trimming and J lost 6 bases, with 15 bases between them.

There are a few counts of this clonotype. The chain links TRBV12-5 to TRBJ2-5; 13 bases fit TRBD2. The ends lost 6 bases at V and 5 bases at J; junction bases unmatched: 9. Germline CDR1 LGHNT, CDR2 FRNRAP. This CDR3 is 16 amino acids long. CDR3 residues: CASGAGLAGSGETQYF. CDR3 DNA: TGTGCTAGTGGCGCGGGACTAGCGGGGAGCGGGGAGACCCAGTACTTC.

This clonotype showed up just a few times. The chain is built from TRBV6-5 and TRBJ2-5; possibly TRBD2 for D (5 bases). The CDR3 loop spans 13 amino acids. Germline assignment: CDR1 MNHEY and CDR2 SVGAGI. V was pared by 2 bases and J by 10 bases, with 14 bases between. Here the CDR3 DNA reads TGTGCCAGCAGTTACGAGCGGCAAACGGGCCAGTACTTC. Amino acids: CASSYERQTGQYF.

This clonotype was seen only a few times. V usage is TRBV6-1 and J usage is TRBJ2-2; the D gene is possibly TRBD1 (6 bases). Trimming shortened V by 8 bases and J by 7 bases, and 11 bases separated the two germline ends. Germline assignment: CDR1 MNHNS and CDR2 SASEGT. The CDR3 loop spans 12 amino acids. The CDR3: CASHRRGGELFF. CDR3 bases: TGTGCCAGCCACCGCAGGGGCGGGGAGCTGTTTTTT.